The 11 T cell receptor beta chains given below trace back to one sample, sequenced in a study of vaccination and CD4 T cells after COVID-19. No antigens are known for them. The Oncomine TCR Beta short-read assay was applied to DNA of cultured CD4+ T cells. From the PCR reads, TCRdb called clonotypes with MiXCR, one entry per CDR3 protein. The sample includes about 15,000 distinct CDR3 sequences, around 50% of them seen just once. Treatment specified: approximately 9-day PBMC culture with coronavirus spike peptide pools or control peptides (ViraFEST assay). The sequencing input was CD4+ T cells from blood, cultured in vitro. The source of these receptors is a human donor who had recovered from COVID-19.

The CDR3 DNA reads TGCGCCAGCAGCTTGGGACAGGGAGTGAACACTGAAGCTTTCTTT. The encoded protein is CASSLGQGVNTEAFF. V usage is TRBV5-1 and J usage is TRBJ1-1; 7 bases align to TRBD1. Germline loops: CDR1 SGHRS, CDR2 YFSETQ. V shed 0 bases and J 0 bases; nucleotides not matched to a gene: 2. The length of the CDR3 is 15 residues.

A few counts support this clonotype. CDR3 coding DNA: TGTGCCAGCACCCAGCTCAGGGAATACGGGGAGCTGTTTTTT. The encoded protein is CASTQLREYGELFF. The chain carries TRBV6-1 and TRBJ2-2, with D perhaps matching TRBD1 (5 bases). Trimming pared 7 bases from V and 7 bases from J, leaving 16 bases between. The CDR3 contains 14 residues. The germline V gene encodes CDR1 MNHNS and CDR2 SASEGT.

This clonotype was observed once. CDR3 in DNA: TGTGCCAGCAGCCAACCCACGACAGTCGAGCAGTACTTC. This encodes CASSQPTTVEQYF. The gene calls are TRBV7-2 and TRBJ2-7, with D possibly being TRBD1 (5 bases). The V and J ends lost 5 bases and 6 bases respectively, with 14 bases between them. The CDR3 spans 13 residues. CDR1 is SGHTA, CDR2 FQGNSA, per germline.

The gene calls are TRBV6-1 and TRBJ2-7; D possibly uses TRBD1 or TRBD2 (5 bases each). Looked up from germline, CDR1 is MNHNS and CDR2 is SASEGT. V shed 5 bases and J shed 1 base, with 12 bases lying between them. The CDR3 runs to 14 residues. The CDR3 sequence: CASSTGTASYEQYF. The DNA for the CDR3 is TGTGCCAGCAGTACCGGGACGGCATCCTACGAGCAGTACTTC.

V is TRBV6-1 and J is TRBJ2-1, with 7 bases aligning to TRBD2. The V gene's germline CDR1 is MNHNS and CDR2 SASEGT. This CDR3 is built from 15 residues. V shed 6 bases and J 4 bases; nucleotides not matched to a gene: 9. CDR3 sequence reads: CASRAGDFGYNEQFF. The CDR3 DNA reads TGTGCCAGCAGGGCGGGGGATTTCGGGTACAATGAGCAGTTCTTC.

V gene TRBV12-3 or TRBV12-4 combines with J gene TRBJ2-5; D might be TRBD1 (6 bases). The CDR3 has 13 residues. The germline V and J ends were trimmed by 6 bases and 3 bases, with 11 bases remaining between them. Here the CDR3 reads CASRRTAKETQYF. The CDR3 nucleotides are TGTGCCAGCAGGAGGACAGCTAAAGAGACCCAGTACTTC.

In this sample, this clonotype turned up a few times. V gene TRBV6-2 or TRBV6-3 combines with J gene TRBJ1-5; D is uncertain. V lost 3 bases and J 6 bases, leaving 12 bases between the germline ends. CDR3 length: 14 amino acids. The germline gives CDR1 MNHEY, CDR2 SVGEGT. The CDR3 nucleotides read TGTGCCAGCAGTTATCTTGACCCGTTTCAGCCCCAGCATTTT. Protein sequence: CASSYLDPFQPQHF.

This clonotype was seen just once. The chain joins TRBV20-1 to TRBJ2-1, with D perhaps TRBD2 (6 bases). This CDR3 has 12 amino acids. V dropped 6 bases and J dropped 4 bases, with 10 bases sitting between them. The germline V gene has CDR1 DFQATT and CDR2 SNEGSKA (reference sequence). The CDR3 coding sequence is TGCAGTGCAATCGCGGGGTACAATGAGCAGTTCTTC. It specifies CSAIAGYNEQFF.

J is TRBJ2-3 and V is TRBV5-6; 7 bases align to TRBD1. CDR3 length equals 15 residues. Germline-derived CDR1 and CDR2 are SGHDT and YYEEEE. Germline trimming cut 0 bases from V and 5 bases from J; bases unmatched to any gene: 6. CDR3 sequence (DNA): TGTGCCAGCAGCTTGGGGGACAGCAAGGAAGATACGCAGTATTTT. Amino acids: CASSLGDSKEDTQYF.

The rearrangement links TRBV6-5 to TRBJ2-1, with D maybe TRBD2 (5 bases). The CDR3 consists of 17 residues. Germline V gene lookup returns CDR1 MNHEY and CDR2 SVGAGI. V was cut by 0 bases and J by 2 bases, with 14 bases left in between. The CDR3 protein is CASSYSGAQTTYNEQFF. The CDR3 nucleotides are TGTGCCAGCAGTTACTCGGGAGCGCAAACCACCTACAATGAGCAGTTCTTC.

The chain is built from TRBV5-1 and TRBJ1-1, with D possibly TRBD1 on 6 matching bases. Trimming pared 4 bases from V and 6 bases from J, leaving 13 bases between. CDR1 is SGHRS and CDR2 is YFSETQ in the germline V gene. CDR3 size: 13 residues. Written as DNA, the CDR3 is TGCGCCAGCAGCGTCAGTAACAGGGCTGAAGCTTTCTTT. It is translated as CASSVSNRAEAFF.